These T cell receptor beta chains were read from a single sample in a study of CD8 T cells in Susac syndrome. TCRdb recomputed calls from the immunoSEQ multiplex PCR reads with MiXCR, one row per CDR3 protein. The table has roughly 150,000 distinct CDR3 sequences, approximately 95% seen once. Sequencing was performed on CD4+ T cells from PBMCs. The receptors were gathered from a human donor with Susac syndrome. Each CDR3 is given without its conserved first and last residue. D genes are given only for firm matches. Clone size is stated in some rows and not others, as once, few, many or a class when expanded.

-	-	10	TRBV29-1	SVWGPNTEAF
-	-	12	TRBV13	ASSLDTGQDGYT
TRBD1	-	14	TRBV3-1	ASSHTPWTGPYGYT
TRBD1	once	13	TRBV6-6	ASSPTRTGTETQY
-	-	14	TRBV7-6	ASSLTTGLTRNTIY
-	-	11	TRBV15	ATSRQFQETQY
TRBD2	-	14	TRBV7-9	ASSPQFRGGTDTQY
-	-	13	TRBV4-1	ASSQEQGTYNEQF
TRBD1	-	12	TRBV2	ASSLQGFSDTQY
TRBD2	-	13	TRBV13	ASSRGGSSYNEQF